This TCR beta chain was obtained from a study of regulatory T cells in long-lasting Graves disease. General study results and limits: Newly diagnosed Graves' patients exceeded persistent ones in TCR diversity.

Relying on iRepertoire HTBI primers and Arm-PCR of CDR3 regions, the team built TCR beta libraries. TCRdb re-called the multiplex PCR reads with MiXCR, one entry per CDR3 protein. The sample includes around 250,000 distinct CDR3 sequences, around 19% seen only once; the top ten take 14%. The CDR3 sequence is 14 residues long. The J segment lost 6 bases and the V segment lost 6 bases, leaving 7 bases of the junction unmatched. Regarding time point: newly diagnosed GD, antithyroid drugs for less than 3 months. Construction of the TCR library relied on RNA isolated from PBMCs. This clonotype was recorded at least ten times. What it recognizes is unknown. A further study also used this sample, focusing on T cells in Graves' hyperthyroidism and ophthalmopathy. Turning to that study: Subjects aged 18 to 65 presented with newly diagnosed hyperthyroidism of less than 2 months' duration.

The clonotype comes from a woman between 25 and 40 years old with Graves disease. This rearrangement joins TRBV12-3 or TRBV12-4 to TRBJ2-7; 11 positions agree with TRBD1. Source: peripheral blood mononuclear cells (PBMCs), taken at new diagnosis, from a patient treated with antithyroid drugs. This CDR3 is CASRPPGQGGEQYF. CDR3 DNA: TGTGCCAGCAGACCGCCGGGACAGGGGGGCGAGCAGTACTTC.